The 9 T cell receptor beta chains reported below all come from one sample, sequenced in a study of T cells in Graves' hyperthyroidism and ophthalmopathy. Amplified TCR beta CDR3 regions derived from RNA transcripts. The TCR CDR3 first-round RT-PCR relied on the HTBI primer set. Each CDR3 protein is one row after TCRdb ran MiXCR on the multiplex PCR reads. The sample shows roughly 510,000 distinct CDR3 sequences, roughly 45% of them seen only once. Sequenced input: peripheral blood or thyroid tissue (not recorded which). Source of these receptors: an adult woman with Graves' disease, either hyperthyroidism or ophthalmopathy (not recorded which).

This clonotype was detected ten times or more. The CDR3 coding sequence is TGTGCCAGCAGCTTATTGCCGACAGGGGGCCTAGGCGGGGAGCTGTTTTTT. This translates into CASSLLPTGGLGGELFF. The V and J genes are TRBV7-2 and TRBJ2-2; the match to TRBD1 covers 10 bases. The V gene's germline CDR1 is SGHTA and CDR2 FQGNSA. J was trimmed by 7 bases and V by 2 bases; bases with no gene match: 10. CDR3 size: 17 residues.

This clonotype was seen ten or more times. V gene TRBV12-3 or TRBV12-4 combines with J gene TRBJ2-7, with a possible D match to TRBD1 (7 bases). The CDR3 has 16 residues. Trimming cost V 6 bases and J 6 bases, with 24 bases left between them. The CDR3, as DNA: TGTGCCAGCAGCCCGACAGCAACCCAGGGGGGCGGCGAGCAGTACTTC. Amino acids: CASSPTATQGGGEQYF.

The chain carries TRBV9 and TRBJ2-2; D is perhaps TRBD2 (6 bases). CDR3 length equals 15 residues. From germline, CDR1 is SGDLS and CDR2 YYNGEE. The V and J ends lost 0 bases and 1 base respectively, with 7 bases between them. CDR3 loop: CASSVAGENTGELFF. CDR3 DNA: TGTGCCAGCAGCGTAGCGGGAGAGAACACCGGGGAGCTGTTTTTT.

V and J are TRBV19 and TRBJ1-5; 11 nucleotides match TRBD1. The CDR3 is 14 residues long. CDR1 and CDR2 from the germline V gene are LNHDA and SQIVND (reference sequence). V shed 10 bases and J 4 bases; nucleotides not matched to a gene: 6. The CDR3 is CATTGTGGNQPQHF. The CDR3 region has the DNA TGTGCCACCACCGGGACAGGGGGTAATCAGCCCCAGCATTTT. Using reference TRBV19 and TRBJ1-5 for the parts outside the CDR3, the full variable domain is DGGITQSPKYLFRKEGQNVTLSCEQNLNHDAMYWYRQDPGQGLRLIYYSQIVNDFQKGDIAEGYSVSREKKESFPLTVTSAQKNPTAFYLCATTGTGGNQPQHFGDGTRLSIL.

The chain employs TRBV27 and TRBJ1-6; D not certain. V lost 5 bases, J lost 10 bases, and 9 bases lay in between. CDR3 length: 12 amino acids. CDR1 and CDR2 (germline): MNHEY, SMNVEV (reference sequence). The chain's CDR3 is CASSPPRSPLHF. In DNA, the CDR3 is TGTGCCAGCAGTCCCCCACGGTCACCCCTCCACTTT.

V usage is TRBV12-3 or TRBV12-4 and J usage is TRBJ1-3, with unresolved D. The CDR3 extends over 14 amino acids. Trimming took 4 bases from V and 2 from J, leaving 9 bases between them. CDR3 nucleotides: TGTGCCAGCAGTTCAGACAAAGCTGGAAACACCATATATTTT. The encoded protein is CASSSDKAGNTIYF.

The J gene is TRBJ2-2, the V gene TRBV6-2 or TRBV6-3, with 7 bases matching TRBD1. The CDR3 covers 14 residues. Germline CDR1 and CDR2: MNHEY and SVGEGT. J lost 5 bases, V lost 2 bases, and 2 bases had no gene match. The CDR3 loop reads CASSYLRGTGELFF. DNA for the CDR3: TGTGCCAGCAGTTACCTCAGGGGGACCGGGGAGCTGTTTTTT.

The CDR3 DNA follows: TGTGCCAGGGGCAGCCTCACAGATACGCAGTATTTT. This codes for CARGSLTDTQYF. The chain links TRBV7-2 to TRBJ2-3, with D unresolved. Germline assignment: CDR1 SGHTA and CDR2 FQGNSA. CDR3 length: 12 residues. V lost 9 bases to trimming and J lost 2 bases, with 9 bases between them.

The CDR3 nucleotides are TGTGCCAGCAGCTTAGAAGAATTGGGAATATACGAGCAGTACTTC. Amino acids: CASSLEELGIYEQYF. The chain has TRBV7-9 and TRBJ2-7; D ambiguous. Trimming left V 1 base short and J 4 bases short, with 14 bases between. This CDR3 contains 15 residues. The germline CDR1 and CDR2 sequences are SEHNR and FQNEAQ (reference sequence).